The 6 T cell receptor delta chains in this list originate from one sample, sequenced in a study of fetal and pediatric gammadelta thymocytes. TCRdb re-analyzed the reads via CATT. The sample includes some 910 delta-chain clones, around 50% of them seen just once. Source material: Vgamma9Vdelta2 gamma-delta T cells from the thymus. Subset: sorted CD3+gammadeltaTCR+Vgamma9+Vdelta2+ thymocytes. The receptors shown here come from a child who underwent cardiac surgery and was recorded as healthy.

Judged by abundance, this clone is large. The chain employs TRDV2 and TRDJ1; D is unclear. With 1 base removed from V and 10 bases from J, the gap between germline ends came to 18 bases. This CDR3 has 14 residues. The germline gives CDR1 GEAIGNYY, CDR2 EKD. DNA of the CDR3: TGTGCCTGTGACACTATTTCTGGTGGCAGGGGACTCATCTTT. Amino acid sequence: CACDTISGGRGLIF.

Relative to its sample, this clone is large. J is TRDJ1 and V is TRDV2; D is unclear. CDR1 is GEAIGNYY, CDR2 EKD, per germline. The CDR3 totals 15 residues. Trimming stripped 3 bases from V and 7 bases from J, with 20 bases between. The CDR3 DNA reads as TGTGCCTGTGACCGGCCGGCCGCCACCTCCGGTAAACTCATCTTT. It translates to CACDRPAATSGKLIF.

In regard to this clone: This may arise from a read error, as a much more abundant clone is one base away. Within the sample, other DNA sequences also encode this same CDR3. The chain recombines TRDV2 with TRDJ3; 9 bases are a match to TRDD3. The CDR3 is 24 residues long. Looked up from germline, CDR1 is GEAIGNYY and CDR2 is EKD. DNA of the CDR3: TGTGCCTGCGACACCGAATTACTGGGGGACCCCACCGGCCTCAGCTCCTGGGACACCCGACAGATGTTTTTC. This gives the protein CACDTELLGDPTGLSSWDTRQMFF.

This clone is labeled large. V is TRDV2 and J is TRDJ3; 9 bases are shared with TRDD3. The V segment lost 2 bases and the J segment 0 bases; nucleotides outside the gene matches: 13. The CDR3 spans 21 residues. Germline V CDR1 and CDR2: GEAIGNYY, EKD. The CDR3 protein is CACDKGTGDTLPSWDTRQMFF. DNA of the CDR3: TGTGCCTGTGACAAAGGGACTGGGGATACGCTTCCCTCCTGGGACACCCGACAGATGTTTTTC.

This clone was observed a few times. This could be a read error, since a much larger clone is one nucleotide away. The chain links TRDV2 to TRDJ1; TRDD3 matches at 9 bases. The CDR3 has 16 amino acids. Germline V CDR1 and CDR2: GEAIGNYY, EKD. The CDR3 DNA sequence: TGTTCCTGTGACAACGTACTGGGGGACCACACCGATAAACTCATCTTT. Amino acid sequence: CSCDNVLGDHTDKLIF.

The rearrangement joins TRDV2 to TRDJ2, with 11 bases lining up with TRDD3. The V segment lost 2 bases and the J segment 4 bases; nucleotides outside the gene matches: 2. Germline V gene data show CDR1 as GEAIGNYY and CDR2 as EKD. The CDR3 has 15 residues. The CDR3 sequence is CACDILGDKTAQLFF. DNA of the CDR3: TGTGCCTGTGACATACTGGGGGATAAGACAGCACAACTCTTCTTT.